This is a list of T cell receptor beta chains from one sample in a study of shared clonotypes between healthy human individuals. Only in-frame clones appear in the TCRdb table, and some are missing; sequencing was by immunoSEQ multiplex PCR. The data contain roughly 1.4 million clones, around 98.5% of them singletons. The sample was naive CD4+ T cells sorted from blood. These receptor sequences come from a man younger than 45 in good health. Both conserved end residues are part of each CDR3. The order of the fields is CDR3 length, J gene, D gene, V gene, clone size, CDR3 DNA, CDR3 protein. A D gene is named only where the DNA matches it firmly. Clone size, where shown, is once, few, many, or a class for clones that have expanded.

length: 14; J: TRBJ2-3; D: .; V: TRBV29-1; size: .; DNA: TGCAGCGTTGAAGCCAGAGGGGACACAGATACGCAGTATTTT; CDR3: CSVEARGDTDTQYF
length: 16; J: TRBJ2-3; D: TRBD2; V: TRBV5-4; size: .; DNA: TGTGCCAGCAGCCCGGGACTAGGGGAGGGCACAGATACGCAGTATTTT; CDR3: CASSPGLGEGTDTQYF
length: 15; J: TRBJ2-7; D: .; V: TRBV19; size: .; DNA: TGTGCCAGTAGGGCCATAAACAGGGATATCTACGAGCAGTACTTC; CDR3: CASRAINRDIYEQYF
length: 15; J: TRBJ1-1; D: .; V: TRBV6-5; size: .; DNA: TGTGCCAGCAGTTACTTTGGGGGAACGAACACTGAAGCTTTCTTT; CDR3: CASSYFGGTNTEAFF
length: 14; J: TRBJ1-2; D: .; V: TRBV15; size: .; DNA: TGTGCCACCAGCAGAGGGAATACAGGGATTGGCTACACCTTC; CDR3: CATSRGNTGIGYTF
length: 15; J: TRBJ2-7; D: .; V: TRBV28; size: .; DNA: TGTGCCAGCCCCCGAAGGGAGAGAAAACTTTACGAGCAGTACTTC; CDR3: CASPRRERKLYEQYF
length: 16; J: TRBJ2-2; D: TRBD1; V: TRBV4-1; size: .; DNA: TGCGCCAGCAGCCAAGTGAACAGGGGGAACACCGGGGAGCTGTTTTTT; CDR3: CASSQVNRGNTGELFF
length: 16; J: TRBJ2-7; D: TRBD2; V: TRBV4-3; size: .; DNA: TGCGCCAGCAGCCAAGATTCTAGCGGGGGGAATTACGAGCAGTACTTC; CDR3: CASSQDSSGGNYEQYF
length: 14; J: TRBJ1-3; D: TRBD1; V: TRBV29-1; size: .; DNA: TGCAGCGCTGCAGACAGGGGCTCTGGAAACACCATATATTTT; CDR3: CSAADRGSGNTIYF
length: 15; J: TRBJ2-3; D: TRBD2; V: TRBV7-2; size: .; DNA: TGTGCCAGCAGCTTACTCCTAGCGGGAACAGATACGCAGTATTTT; CDR3: CASSLLLAGTDTQYF
length: 14; J: TRBJ1-4; D: .; V: TRBV18; size: .; DNA: TGTGCCAGCTCACCAGGAGCGACTAATGAAAAACTGTTTTTT; CDR3: CASSPGATNEKLFF
length: 16; J: TRBJ2-3; D: .; V: TRBV10-2; size: .; DNA: TGCGCCAGCAGTGAGTGGGGGGATTCTAGCACAGATACGCAGTATTTT; CDR3: CASSEWGDSSTDTQYF
length: 15; J: TRBJ2-1; D: .; V: TRBV6-1; size: .; DNA: TGTGCCAGCATCCTACCGGGCCTCGTTTTGGACGAGCAGTTCTTC; CDR3: CASILPGLVLDEQFF
length: 18; J: TRBJ2-1; D: .; V: TRBV4-1; size: .; DNA: TGCGCCAGCAGCCAGGTTGCGTCCAGGTTTCTTACCTACAATGAGCAGTTCTTC; CDR3: CASSQVASRFLTYNEQFF
length: 14; J: TRBJ1-5; D: .; V: TRBV5-1; size: .; DNA: TGCGCCAGCAGCTTGGGAGGGGGAGATCAGCCCCAGCATTTT; CDR3: CASSLGGGDQPQHF
length: 15; J: TRBJ2-1; D: .; V: TRBV28; size: .; DNA: TGTGCCAGCAGCCCTTGGGCGGAGCCCTACAATGAGCAGTTCTTC; CDR3: CASSPWAEPYNEQFF
length: 17; J: TRBJ2-5; D: TRBD1; V: TRBV7-9; size: .; DNA: TGTGCCAGCAGCGTTAACAGGGGCGGCTTTTCGCAGGAGACCCAGTACTTC; CDR3: CASSVNRGGFSQETQYF
length: 13; J: TRBJ2-2; D: TRBD1; V: TRBV5-4; size: .; DNA: TGTGCCAGCGGGTCAGGGGGCCCCGGGGAGCTGTTTTTT; CDR3: CASGSGGPGELFF
length: 15; J: TRBJ1-3; D: TRBD1; V: TRBV19; size: .; DNA: TGTGCCAGTAGTATGGACAGGGGAAGAAGAAACACCATATATTTT; CDR3: CASSMDRGRRNTIYF
length: 17; J: TRBJ2-4; D: .; V: TRBV5-4; size: .; DNA: TGTGCCAGCAGCTTGGCGCTTAGCGGACAACAGAGGGACATTCAGTACTTC; CDR3: CASSLALSGQQRDIQYF
length: 13; J: TRBJ2-2; D: TRBD1; V: TRBV10-1; size: .; DNA: TGCGCCAGCCGCCAGGGGGCGACCGGGGAGCTGTTTTTT; CDR3: CASRQGATGELFF
length: 14; J: TRBJ2-3; D: .; V: TRBV5-1; size: once; DNA: TGCGCCAGCAGCCTAGGACGGACTTCAGATACGCAGTATTTT; CDR3: CASSLGRTSDTQYF
length: 12; J: TRBJ1-2; D: .; V: TRBV28; size: .; DNA: TGTGCCAGCAGATCACAGGGCGGCGGCTACACCTTC; CDR3: CASRSQGGGYTF
length: 14; J: TRBJ2-1; D: TRBD2; V: TRBV29-1; size: .; DNA: TGCAGCGTTCAGCGGGACCGCTCCTACAATGAGCAGTTCTTC; CDR3: CSVQRDRSYNEQFF
length: 12; J: TRBJ1-2; D: TRBD1; V: TRBV5-6; size: .; DNA: TGTGCCAGCAGCCCCGACAGGGGAGGCTACACCTTC; CDR3: CASSPDRGGYTF
length: 13; J: TRBJ2-7; D: .; V: TRBV7-8; size: .; DNA: TGTGCCAGCAGAACCGCGGCGAGCTACGAGCAGTACTTC; CDR3: CASRTAASYEQYF
length: 14; J: TRBJ2-7; D: TRBD1; V: TRBV7-9; size: .; DNA: TGTGCCAGCAGTCACCGGGACAGTCCCTACGAGCAGTACTTC; CDR3: CASSHRDSPYEQYF
length: 16; J: TRBJ1-3; D: TRBD1; V: TRBV7-6; size: .; DNA: TGTGCCAGCAGCTTAGGGACAGGAGCGAATGGAAACACCATATATTTT; CDR3: CASSLGTGANGNTIYF
length: 13; J: TRBJ2-3; D: .; V: TRBV4-3; size: .; DNA: TGCGCCAGCAGCCTCGAGGGCACAGATACGCAGTATTTT; CDR3: CASSLEGTDTQYF
length: 13; J: TRBJ2-3; D: .; V: TRBV7-6; size: .; DNA: TGTGCCAGCAGCTTATCCTTCACAGATACGCAGTATTTT; CDR3: CASSLSFTDTQYF
length: 15; J: TRBJ2-1; D: TRBD2; V: TRBV7-9; size: .; DNA: TGTGCCAGCAGCTCCATAGCGGGGCCCTACAATGAGCAGTTCTTC; CDR3: CASSSIAGPYNEQFF
length: 15; J: TRBJ2-7; D: TRBD2; V: TRBV7-2; size: .; DNA: TGTGCCAGCAGCTCGGAGGCGGGAGTTCTGGACGAGCAGTACTTC; CDR3: CASSSEAGVLDEQYF
length: 14; J: TRBJ1-3; D: .; V: TRBV7-9; size: .; DNA: TGTGCCAGCAGCTTGGAGGGGTTCGGAAACACCATATATTTT; CDR3: CASSLEGFGNTIYF
length: 18; J: TRBJ2-2; D: .; V: TRBV27; size: .; DNA: TGTGCCAGCAGTTTATCGGTCGCGTATCCCGGCGGGGCCGGGGAGCTGTTTTTT; CDR3: CASSLSVAYPGGAGELFF
length: 14; J: TRBJ2-7; D: .; V: TRBV11-2; size: once; DNA: TGTGCCAGCAGCCCCCAGCGAAGCTCCTACGAGCAGTACTTC; CDR3: CASSPQRSSYEQYF
length: 14; J: TRBJ2-1; D: .; V: TRBV28; size: .; DNA: TGTGCCAGCAGTTTAGGTCAGAGGTACAATGAGCAGTTCTTC; CDR3: CASSLGQRYNEQFF
length: 14; J: TRBJ1-2; D: TRBD1; V: TRBV5-6; size: .; DNA: TGTGCCAGCAGCTTAGTTAAGGGGGCCTATGGCTACACCTTC; CDR3: CASSLVKGAYGYTF
length: 14; J: TRBJ2-1; D: .; V: TRBV19; size: .; DNA: TGTGCCAGTAGTTTCCCGGCCAGGCGCAATGAGCAGTTCTTC; CDR3: CASSFPARRNEQFF
length: 12; J: TRBJ2-3; D: .; V: TRBV19; size: .; DNA: TGTGCCAGCCGCGAGAGAGGAGATACGCAGTATTTT; CDR3: CASRERGDTQYF
length: 15; J: TRBJ1-1; D: TRBD1; V: TRBV14; size: .; DNA: TGTGCCAGCAGCCAAATACAGGGGATTAACACTGAAGCTTTCTTT; CDR3: CASSQIQGINTEAFF
length: 12; J: TRBJ2-2; D: .; V: TRBV9; size: .; DNA: TGTGCCAGCAGCCCGGAAACCGGGGAGCTGTTTTTT; CDR3: CASSPETGELFF
length: 14; J: TRBJ1-2; D: .; V: TRBV7-9; size: .; DNA: TGTGCCAGCAGCTTTCCCAACCCGGGCGGCGGCTACACCTTC; CDR3: CASSFPNPGGGYTF
length: 17; J: TRBJ2-2; D: TRBD2; V: TRBV4-1; size: .; DNA: TGCGCCAGCAGCCGCGACCTAGCGGGAGGCCCTATCGGGGAGCTGTTTTTT; CDR3: CASSRDLAGGPIGELFF
length: 12; J: TRBJ2-1; D: .; V: TRBV29-1; size: once; DNA: TGCGCCCAGCGGGTCTCCTACAATGAGCAGTTCTTC; CDR3: CAQRVSYNEQFF
length: 15; J: TRBJ1-2; D: .; V: TRBV21-1; size: once; DNA: TGTGCCAGCAGCAAAGGCAGGACAGACAACTATGGCTACACCTTC; CDR3: CASSKGRTDNYGYTF
length: 14; J: TRBJ1-4; D: .; V: TRBV10-3; size: .; DNA: TGTGCCACAGGGCCGGGGGCCCAAGACGAAAAACTGTTTTTT; CDR3: CATGPGAQDEKLFF